This note documents a single T cell receptor beta chain sequence. This sample stems from a study of cytomegalovirus exposure and HLA in healthy donors. Amplification used 60 Vbeta primers and 13 Jbeta primers. Profiled with immunoSEQ multiplex PCR; TCRdb holds only in-frame clones, not every one. Found here are over 250,000 clones, about nine tenths of them singletons; the top ten hold 4%. V lost 4 bases and J lost 6, with 9 bases in between. CDR3 length equals 12 residues. Per the germline V gene, CDR1 is MDHEN and CDR2 is SYDVKM. The chain has TRBV28 and TRBJ1-1, with D tentatively TRBD1 (6 bases). Source material: PBMCs. This receptor was obtained from a man aged 40-49 years in good health and CMV-seropositive. CDR3 region: CASSSGGAEAFF. The CDR3 DNA is TGTGCCAGCAGTTCGGGGGGCGCTGAAGCTTTCTTT.